A single sample gave rise to the 14 T cell receptor beta chains below, sequenced in a study of blood T cell repertoires in COVID-19. Clones were sequenced by immunoSEQ multiplex PCR, and TCRdb holds only the in-frame ones, with some missing. The sample contains about 110,000 clones, approximately 84% of which appear only once. Sequenced sample: peripheral blood. These receptors came from a woman aged 50 to 65 with acute or convalescent COVID-19.

This clone came up once. DNA of the CDR3: TGTGCCAGCAGCTCAGGGACAGGGTTTGGCTACACCTTC. Its translation is CASSSGTGFGYTF. The chain recombines TRBV5-6 with TRBJ1-2, with TRBD1 identical over 9 bases. The CDR3 sequence is 13 residues long. Unmatched junction bases numbered 4, after V lost 3 bases and J lost 7 bases. Germline V CDR1 and CDR2: SGHDT, YYEEEE.

The V and J genes are TRBV4-2 and TRBJ2-4; D possibly corresponds to TRBD1 (7 bases). Germline CDR1 reads LGHNA; CDR2 reads YNFKEQ. This CDR3 is 15 amino acids long. V was trimmed by 4 bases and J by 6 bases, leaving 16 bases between them. This chain's CDR3 is CASSRDRARGNIQYF. The CDR3 DNA reads as TGTGCCAGCAGCCGAGACAGGGCGCGGGGAAACATTCAGTACTTC.

This chain uses TRBV5-1 with TRBJ1-2; D remains ambiguous. The germline V gene encodes CDR1 SGHRS and CDR2 YFSETQ. Trimming cost V 0 bases and J 2 bases, with 8 bases left between them. The CDR3 contains 14 residues. For the CDR3, the DNA is TGCGCCAGCAGCTTGGAGTCGGGAAACTATGGCTACACCTTC. Protein: CASSLESGNYGYTF.

This chain uses TRBV6-4 with TRBJ2-2; D gene unclear. Germline CDR1 and CDR2: MRHNA and SNTAGT. Deletions cut 4 bases from V and 1 base from J, with 4 bases between. CDR3 length: 13 amino acids. Here the CDR3 DNA reads TGTGCCAGCAGTGCGGGGAACACCGGGGAGCTGTTTTTT. Translating it yields CASSAGNTGELFF.

The chain is built from TRBV7-9 and TRBJ1-1, with 7 nucleotides matching TRBD1. The CDR3 contains 13 residues. Germline V gene lookup returns CDR1 SEHNR and CDR2 FQNEAQ (reference sequence). V lost 3 bases to trimming and J lost 9 bases; unmatched junction nucleotides: 7. The CDR3 DNA follows: TGTGCCAGCAGCTTTCAGAGGGACAGTCAAGCTTTCTTT. Encoded protein: CASSFQRDSQAFF.

This sequence joins TRBV2 and TRBJ1-1; D call uncertain. Germline assignment: CDR1 SNHLY and CDR2 FYNNEI. The CDR3 length is 14 residues. V shed 3 bases and J shed 2 bases, with 10 bases lying between them. The CDR3 reads CASSDPQANTEAFF. CDR3 in DNA: TGTGCCAGCAGTGACCCCCAGGCCAACACTGAAGCTTTCTTT.

The CDR3 coding sequence is TGTGCCAGTCGCTTCAGGGAGGTTATCTATGGCTACACCTTC. Translating it yields CASRFREVIYGYTF. This chain uses TRBV2 with TRBJ1-2, with a weak D call TRBD1 (5 bases). V lost 9 bases and J lost 4, with 18 bases in between. The CDR3 has 14 amino acids. CDR1 and CDR2 from the germline V gene are SNHLY and FYNNEI.

The J gene is TRBJ1-1, the V gene TRBV2, with D unclear. Germline V gene sequence: CDR1 SNHLY, CDR2 FYNNEI. Trimming took 6 bases from V and 2 from J, leaving 10 bases between them. The CDR3 is 13 residues long. The CDR3, as DNA: TGTGCCAGCAGCTTATTCCTAAACACTGAAGCTTTCTTT. Translation gives CASSLFLNTEAFF.

V usage is TRBV6-4 and J usage is TRBJ1-6; D remains unclear. The length of the CDR3 is 13 residues. CDR1 is MRHNA and CDR2 is SNTAGT in the germline V gene. V was pared by 6 bases and J by 5 bases, with 8 bases between. CDR3 nucleotide sequence: TGTGCCAGCAGAGAGAAAAATAATTCACCCCTCCACTTT. Translated, it gives CASREKNNSPLHF.

With regard to this clone: Other nucleotide sequences from this sample produce the same CDR3. This sequence joins TRBV5-1 and TRBJ2-1, with no clear D. The germline V and J ends were trimmed by 0 bases and 0 bases, with 10 bases remaining between them. The CDR3 is 16 amino acids. Germline V gene data show CDR1 as SGHRS and CDR2 as YFSETQ. In nucleotides, the CDR3 is TGCGCCAGCAGCTTGGAGGCAGCTAGCTCCTACAATGAGCAGTTCTTC. It specifies CASSLEAASSYNEQFF. The entire variable domain, with the rest obtained from reference TRBV5-1 and TRBJ2-1, is as follows: KAGVTQTPRYLIKTRGQQVTLSCSPISGHRSVSWYQQTPGQGLQFLFEYFSETQRNKGNFPGRFSGRQFSNSRSEMNVSTLELGDSALYLCASSLEAASSYNEQFFGPGTRLTVL.

Comments on this clone: The same CDR3 is also encoded by other DNA sequences in this sample. This chain joins TRBV19 and TRBJ1-6; D is undetermined. This CDR3 comprises 13 residues. The V and J ends lost 3 bases and 6 bases respectively, with 6 bases between them. From germline, CDR1 is LNHDA and CDR2 SQIVND (reference sequence). The CDR3 coding sequence is TGTGCCAGTAGTATCCGGGTTAATTCACCCCTCCACTTT. It specifies CASSIRVNSPLHF. The full variable domain, its missing parts supplied by reference TRBV19 and TRBJ1-6, is DGGITQSPKYLFRKEGQNVTLSCEQNLNHDAMYWYRQDPGQGLRLIYYSQIVNDFQKGDIAEGYSVSREKKESFPLTVTSAQKNPTAFYLCASSIRVNSPLHFGNGTRLTVT.

This clone was counted a few times. This sequence joins TRBV28 and TRBJ1-2; D uncertain. The CDR3 is made up of 15 amino acids. In germline, CDR1 is MDHEN, CDR2 SYDVKM. V lost 4 bases and J 4 bases, leaving 16 bases between the germline ends. Written as DNA, the CDR3 is TGTGCCAGCAGTTCTCTCCGGGATCCTTCCTATGGCTACACCTTC. The encoded protein is CASSSLRDPSYGYTF.

The chain recombines TRBV5-1 with TRBJ1-2; D is unresolved. V was shortened by 0 bases and J by 2 bases, with 17 bases between the two germline ends. This CDR3 contains 17 residues. The V gene's germline CDR1 is SGHRS and CDR2 YFSETQ. The CDR3 DNA follows: TGCGCCAGCAGCTTGGAGCACACGGGGAGAGGGAACTATGGCTACACCTTC. Translation gives CASSLEHTGRGNYGYTF. Complete variable domain (other parts from reference TRBV5-1 and TRBJ1-2): KAGVTQTPRYLIKTRGQQVTLSCSPISGHRSVSWYQQTPGQGLQFLFEYFSETQRNKGNFPGRFSGRQFSNSRSEMNVSTLELGDSALYLCASSLEHTGRGNYGYTFGSGTRLTVV.

J is TRBJ1-5 and V is TRBV6-5; 9 bases match TRBD1. The trim removed 6 bases at V and 6 bases at J, leaving 9 bases unmatched. Germline CDR1 is MNHEY and CDR2 is SVGAGI. The CDR3 consists of 15 residues. CDR3 residues: CASSAGTGKGQPQHF. The CDR3 region has the DNA TGTGCCAGCAGCGCAGGGACAGGGAAGGGTCAGCCCCAGCATTTT.